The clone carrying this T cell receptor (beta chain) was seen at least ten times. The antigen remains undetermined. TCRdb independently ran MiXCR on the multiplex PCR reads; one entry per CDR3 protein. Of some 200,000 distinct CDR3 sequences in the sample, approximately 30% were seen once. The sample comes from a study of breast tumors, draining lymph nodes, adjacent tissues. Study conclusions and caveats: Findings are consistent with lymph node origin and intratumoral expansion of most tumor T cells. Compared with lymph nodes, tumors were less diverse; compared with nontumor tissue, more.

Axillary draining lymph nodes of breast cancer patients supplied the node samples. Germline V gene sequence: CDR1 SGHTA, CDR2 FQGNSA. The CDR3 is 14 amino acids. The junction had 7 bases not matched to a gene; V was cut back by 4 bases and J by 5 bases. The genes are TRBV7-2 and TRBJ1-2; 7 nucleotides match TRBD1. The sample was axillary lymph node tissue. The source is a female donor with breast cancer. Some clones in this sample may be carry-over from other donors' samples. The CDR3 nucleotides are TGTGCCAGCAGCTCGTACGCAGGGGGTTATGGCTACACCTTC. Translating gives CASSSYAGGYGYTF. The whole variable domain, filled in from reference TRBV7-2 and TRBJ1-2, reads GAGVSQSPSNKVTEKGKDVELRCDPISGHTALYWYRQSLGQGLEFLIYFQGNSAPDKSGLPSDRFSAERTGGSVSTLTIQRTQQEDSAVYLCASSSYAGGYGYTFGSGTRLTVV.